The 23 T cell receptor beta chains given below trace back to one sample, sequenced in a study of blood T cell repertoires in COVID-19 (dated by TCRdb to about 2020). Libraries were built with the immunoSEQ multiplex PCR assay. Not all clones reach the TCRdb copy of this immuneACCESS table, which keeps in-frame sequences only. Checked studies attribute under half of the gap to unresolved V genes and leave the rest unexplained. The sample table lists around 300,000 clones, 90% of them with a count of one. 3.7% of the sample belongs to the ten largest clones. Sequences were obtained from peripheral blood. Every receptor here comes from a woman between 35 and 50 years old with acute or convalescent COVID-19.

The chain links TRBV6-5 to TRBJ2-7; maybe TRBD1 (5 bases). Germline CDR1 reads MNHEY; CDR2 reads SVGAGI. The CDR3 has 14 residues. V lost 6 bases to trimming and J lost 3 bases, with 15 bases between them. The CDR3 reads CASSPHQGSYEQYV. The CDR3 DNA sequence: TGTGCCAGCAGCCCGCACCAGGGAAGCTACGAGCAGTACGTC.

The chain links TRBV5-1 to TRBJ2-5, with 7 bases lining up with TRBD2. Germline-derived CDR1 and CDR2 are SGHRS and YFSETQ. The CDR3 has 14 amino acids. Trimming at V came to 4 bases and at J to 2 bases, leaving 5 bases not matched to a gene. CDR3 coding DNA: TGCGCCAGCAGCCTGGGGACTATGCAAGAGACCCAGTACTTC. This codes for CASSLGTMQETQYF.

J is TRBJ1-1 and V is TRBV25-1; TRBD1 agrees at 8 bases. The CDR3 has 18 amino acids. The germline gives CDR1 MGHDK, CDR2 SYGVNS. With 0 bases clipped from V and 6 bases from J, the junction kept 15 bases outside the gene matches. CDR3 nucleotides: TGTGCCAGCAGTGAATATTTTACGGGGACAGGAAGTTCGTCTGAAGCTTTCTTT. Its translation: CASSEYFTGTGSSSEAFF.

The CDR3, as DNA: TGTGCCAGCAGCCACTCTGGACAGGGCAGGGGCTCTGGAAACACCATATATTTT. This gives the protein CASSHSGQGRGSGNTIYF. V gene TRBV25-1 combines with J gene TRBJ1-3; 8 nucleotides align to TRBD1. J gave up 0 bases and V 6 bases, and 13 bases lay outside the gene matches. CDR1 and CDR2 (germline): MGHDK, SYGVNS. There are 18 residues in the CDR3.

About this clone: One end of the junction does not line up with germline, which may come from a read error. This sequence joins TRBV13 and TRBJ1-4; no firm D call. Germline loops: CDR1 PRHDT, CDR2 FYEKMQ (reference sequence). The CDR3 sequence is 13 residues long. CDR3 sequence reads: CASSLGSDEKLFF. DNA of the CDR3: TGTGCCAGCAGCCTAGGGTCTGATGAAAAACTGTTTTTT.

The chain links TRBV5-1 to TRBJ1-2, with a possible D match to TRBD1 (6 bases). Trimming removed 0 bases at V and 5 bases at J, with 17 bases between. This CDR3 has 16 residues. Germline values: CDR1 SGHRS, CDR2 YFSETQ. In nucleotides, the CDR3 is TGCGCCAGCAGCTTGGCCACGAACTACAGGGCATATGGCTACACCTTC. Residues: CASSLATNYRAYGYTF.

CDR3 DNA: TGTGCCAGCAGTTACTTGAAGGGAGAGAATCAGCCCCAGCATTTT. Residues: CASSYLKGENQPQHF. The rearrangement links TRBV6-5 to TRBJ1-5; the D is unclear. V dropped 1 base and J dropped 4 bases, with 11 bases sitting between them. Germline V gives CDR1 MNHEY, CDR2 SVGAGI. This CDR3 spans 15 amino acids.

This chain uses TRBV4-1 with TRBJ2-2, with 7 positions matching TRBD2. This CDR3 is 16 amino acids long. The V and J ends lost 1 base and 6 bases, in that order; junction bases with no gene match: 8. The germline CDR1 and CDR2 sequences are MGHRA and YSYEKL. This chain's CDR3 is CASSQAGLGFPGELFF. Here the CDR3 DNA reads TGCGCCAGCAGCCAAGCTGGACTAGGATTCCCCGGGGAGCTGTTTTTT.

This chain links TRBV7-3 with TRBJ2-2; D is possibly TRBD2 (5 bases). With 5 bases removed from V and 8 bases from J, the gap between germline ends came to 12 bases. The germline gives CDR1 SGHTA, CDR2 FQGTGA. The length of the CDR3 is 13 residues. The CDR3 nucleotides are TGTGCCAGCAGCACCCCCCCGGGGGGGGAGCTGTTTTTT. Amino acids: CASSTPPGGELFF.

This chain's CDR3 is CSALQRMNTEAFF. The CDR3 DNA reads as TGCAGCGCCTTACAGAGAATGAACACTGAAGCTTTCTTT. V and J are TRBV29-1 and TRBJ1-1; no definite D call. Germline V gene lookup returns CDR1 SQVTM and CDR2 ANQGSEA. The length of the CDR3 is 13 residues. V lost 7 bases and J 0 bases, leaving 12 bases between the germline ends.

This clone was seen a single time. V usage is TRBV7-2 and J usage is TRBJ1-6, with 7 bases matching TRBD1. This CDR3 spans 15 amino acids. Germline CDR1 is SGHTA and CDR2 is FQGNSA. Trimming removed 1 base from V and 6 bases from J; junction bases left unmatched: 3. CDR3 residues: CASSLGTGVNSPLHF. CDR3 in DNA: TGTGCCAGCAGCTTAGGGACAGGCGTTAATTCACCCCTCCACTTT.

This clone was counted once. This chain links TRBV5-4 with TRBJ1-3; D possibly corresponds to TRBD1 (6 bases). The CDR3 contains 15 residues. The germline V and J ends were trimmed by 0 bases and 2 bases, with 9 bases remaining between them. The V gene's germline CDR1 is SGHNT and CDR2 YYREEE (reference sequence). CDR3 nucleotide sequence: TGTGCCAGCAGCTTGGGAACAGGGCCTGGAAACACCATATATTTT. Its protein product is CASSLGTGPGNTIYF. Full variable domain (rest looked up from reference TRBV5-4 and TRBJ1-3): ETGVTQSPTHLIKTRGQQVTLRCSSQSGHNTVSWYQQALGQGPQFIFQYYREEENGRGNFPPRFSGLQFPNYSSELNVNALELDDSALYLCASSLGTGPGNTIYFGEGSWLTVV.

V is TRBV5-1 and J is TRBJ1-3; D ambiguous. Germline loops: CDR1 SGHRS, CDR2 YFSETQ. Trimming shortened V by 5 bases and J by 0 bases, and 6 bases separated the two germline ends. The CDR3 is 13 amino acids. The CDR3, as DNA: TGCGCCAGCAGTACAGCCTCTGGAAACACCATATATTTT. Translation gives CASSTASGNTIYF.

The chain combines TRBV21-1 with TRBJ1-2. TRBV21-1 is labeled a pseudogene. The CDR3 is 16 residues long. In DNA form, the CDR3 reads TGTGCCAGCAGCTTCAGCGGGGGACAGCCTGGCTGGGGCTACACCTTC. This codes for CASSFSGGQPGWGYTF.

This chain uses TRBV7-9 with TRBJ1-5, with D tentatively TRBD1 (5 bases). The CDR3 runs to 13 residues. V was trimmed by 5 bases and J by 2 bases, leaving 7 bases between them. The germline gives CDR1 SEHNR, CDR2 FQNEAQ (reference sequence). The CDR3 coding sequence is TGTGCCAGCAGCCCGGGGGGCAATCAGCCCCAGCATTTT. This sequence encodes CASSPGGNQPQHF.

The chain is built from TRBV5-1 and TRBJ1-2, with D uncertain. V lost 5 bases, J lost 8 bases, and 16 bases lay in between. This CDR3 has 13 residues. Germline loops: CDR1 SGHRS, CDR2 YFSETQ. CDR3 in DNA: TGCGCCAGCAGTTCCTGGGAGGGCCGGGGCTACACCTTC. The encoded protein is CASSSWEGRGYTF.

The V gene is TRBV3-1 (or the pseudogene TRBV3-2), the J gene TRBJ1-2, with 9 bases matching TRBD1. This CDR3 has 18 amino acids. The germline V gene encodes CDR1 LGHDT and CDR2 YNNKEL (reference sequence). Losses at the gene ends were 5 bases for V and 0 bases for J; bases not matched to a gene: 13. The CDR3 sequence is CASSSTGQGRSSNYGYTF. The CDR3 region has the DNA TGTGCCAGCAGCTCGACCGGACAGGGGCGGTCATCTAACTATGGCTACACCTTC.

This chain joins TRBV30 and TRBJ1-5, with TRBD1 matching 10 bases. From germline, CDR1 is GTSNPN and CDR2 SVGIG (reference sequence). V was pared by 1 base and J by 4 bases, with 7 bases of the junction left unmatched. The CDR3 has 16 amino acids. CDR3 residues: CAWSADRGHGNQPQHF. The DNA of the CDR3 is TGTGCCTGGAGTGCCGACAGGGGGCATGGGAATCAGCCCCAGCATTTT.

J is TRBJ2-3 and V is TRBV9, with a tentative D call TRBD1 (5 bases). CDR1 SGDLS and CDR2 YYNGEE come from the germline V gene. With 6 bases removed from V and 0 bases from J, the gap between germline ends came to 14 bases. The length of the CDR3 is 15 residues. The CDR3: CASNRWGRSTDTQYF. In nucleotides, the CDR3 is TGTGCCAGCAATAGGTGGGGCAGAAGCACAGATACGCAGTATTTT.

This clone was detected only once. The chain employs TRBV2 and TRBJ2-5, with 13 bases aligning to TRBD2. In germline, CDR1 is SNHLY, CDR2 FYNNEI. The ends lost 6 bases at V and 4 bases at J; junction bases unmatched: 14. The CDR3 sequence is 18 residues long. CDR3 region: CASRTRGLAGLGGETQYF. DNA for the CDR3: TGTGCCAGCAGAACCCGGGGACTAGCGGGGTTGGGGGGAGAGACCCAGTACTTC.

The chain combines TRBV11-2 with TRBJ1-1; D not resolved. The CDR3 loop spans 12 amino acids. Trimming stripped 3 bases from V and 5 bases from J, with 7 bases between. From germline, CDR1 is SGHAT and CDR2 FQNNGV. CDR3 coding DNA: TGTGCCAGCAGCTTGGTCAGGACTGAAGCTTTCTTT. It is translated as CASSLVRTEAFF.

This clone was recorded once. This chain uses TRBV6-1 with TRBJ2-1, with TRBD2 identical over 10 bases. CDR1 is MNHNS and CDR2 is SASEGT in the germline V gene. J was trimmed by 6 bases and V by 1 base; bases with no gene match: 6. This CDR3 contains 16 residues. CDR3 bases: TGTGCCAGCAGTGAAGGGTTAAGCGGGGGGGGCAATGAGCAGTTCTTC. Translated: CASSEGLSGGGNEQFF.

V usage is TRBV5-1 and J usage is TRBJ1-4; TRBD1 is a possible D gene (5 bases). CDR1 and CDR2 from the germline V gene are SGHRS and YFSETQ. CDR3 length equals 17 residues. With 2 bases removed from V and 7 bases from J, the gap between germline ends came to 21 bases. CDR3 residues: CASSFKSGRIDGEKLFF. The CDR3 DNA is TGCGCCAGCAGCTTTAAGTCAGGGAGGATCGACGGTGAAAAACTGTTTTTT.